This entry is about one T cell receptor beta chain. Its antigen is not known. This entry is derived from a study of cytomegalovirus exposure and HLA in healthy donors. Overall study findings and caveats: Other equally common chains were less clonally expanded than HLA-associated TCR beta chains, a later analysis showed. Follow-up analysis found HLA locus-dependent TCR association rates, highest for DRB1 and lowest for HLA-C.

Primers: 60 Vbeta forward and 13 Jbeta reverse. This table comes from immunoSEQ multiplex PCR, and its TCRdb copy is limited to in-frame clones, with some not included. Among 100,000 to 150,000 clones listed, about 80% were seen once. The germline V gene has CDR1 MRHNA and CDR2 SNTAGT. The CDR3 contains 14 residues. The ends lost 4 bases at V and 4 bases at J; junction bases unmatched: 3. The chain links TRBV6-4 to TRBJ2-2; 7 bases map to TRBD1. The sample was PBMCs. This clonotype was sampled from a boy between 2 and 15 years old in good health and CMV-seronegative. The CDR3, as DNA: TGTGCCAGCAGTGGGGGGACAGCCACCGGGGAGCTGTTTTTT. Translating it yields CASSGGTATGELFF.